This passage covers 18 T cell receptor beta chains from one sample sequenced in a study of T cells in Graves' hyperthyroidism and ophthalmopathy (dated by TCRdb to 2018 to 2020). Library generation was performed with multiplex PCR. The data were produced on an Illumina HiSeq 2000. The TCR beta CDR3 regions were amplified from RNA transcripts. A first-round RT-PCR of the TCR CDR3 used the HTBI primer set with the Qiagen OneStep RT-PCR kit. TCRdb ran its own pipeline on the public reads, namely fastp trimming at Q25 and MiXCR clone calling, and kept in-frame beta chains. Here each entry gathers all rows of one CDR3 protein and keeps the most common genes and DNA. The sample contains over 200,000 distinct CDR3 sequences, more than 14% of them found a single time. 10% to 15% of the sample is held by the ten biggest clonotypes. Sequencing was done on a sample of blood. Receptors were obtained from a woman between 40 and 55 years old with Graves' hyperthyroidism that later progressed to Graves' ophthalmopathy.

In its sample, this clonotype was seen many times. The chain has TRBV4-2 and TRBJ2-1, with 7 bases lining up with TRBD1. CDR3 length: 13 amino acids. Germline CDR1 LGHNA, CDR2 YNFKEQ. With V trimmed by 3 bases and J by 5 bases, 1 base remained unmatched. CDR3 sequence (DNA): TGTGCCAGCAGCCACGGGACAGACAATGAGCAGTTCTTC. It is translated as CASSHGTDNEQFF.

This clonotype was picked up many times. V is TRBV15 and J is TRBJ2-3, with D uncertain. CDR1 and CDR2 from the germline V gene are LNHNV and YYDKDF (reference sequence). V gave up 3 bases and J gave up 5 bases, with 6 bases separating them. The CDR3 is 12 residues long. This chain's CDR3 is CATSRDVDTQYF. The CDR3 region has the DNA TGTGCCACCAGCAGGGACGTAGATACGCAGTATTTT.

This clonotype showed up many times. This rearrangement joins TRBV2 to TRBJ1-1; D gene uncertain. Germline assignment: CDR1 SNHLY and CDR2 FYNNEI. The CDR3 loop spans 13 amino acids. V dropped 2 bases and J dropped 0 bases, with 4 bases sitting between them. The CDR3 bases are TGTGCCAGCAGTGAAAACGTGAACACTGAAGCTTTCTTT. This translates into CASSENVNTEAFF.

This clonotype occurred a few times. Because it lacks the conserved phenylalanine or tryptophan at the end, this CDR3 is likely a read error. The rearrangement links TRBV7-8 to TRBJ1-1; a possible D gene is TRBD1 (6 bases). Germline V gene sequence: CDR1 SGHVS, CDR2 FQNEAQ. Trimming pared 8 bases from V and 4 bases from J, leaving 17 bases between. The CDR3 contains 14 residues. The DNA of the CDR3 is TGTGCCAGCGATAGGGGGGGCCTGAGCACTGAAGCTTTCCTT. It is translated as CASDRGGLSTEAFL.

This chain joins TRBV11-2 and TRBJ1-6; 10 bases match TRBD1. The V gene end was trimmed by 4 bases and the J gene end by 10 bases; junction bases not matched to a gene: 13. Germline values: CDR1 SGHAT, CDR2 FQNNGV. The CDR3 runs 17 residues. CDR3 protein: CASSSRTGTGDRSPLHF. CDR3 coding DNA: TGTGCCAGCAGCTCGCGAACAGGGACAGGGGATCGATCACCCCTCCACTTT.

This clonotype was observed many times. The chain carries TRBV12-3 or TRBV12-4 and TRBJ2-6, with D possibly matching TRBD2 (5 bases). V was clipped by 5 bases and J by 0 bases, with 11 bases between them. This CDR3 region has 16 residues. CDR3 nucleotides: TGTGCCAGCAGTCCATTCGCGGGCTCTGGGGCCAACGTCCTGACTTTC. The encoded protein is CASSPFAGSGANVLTF.

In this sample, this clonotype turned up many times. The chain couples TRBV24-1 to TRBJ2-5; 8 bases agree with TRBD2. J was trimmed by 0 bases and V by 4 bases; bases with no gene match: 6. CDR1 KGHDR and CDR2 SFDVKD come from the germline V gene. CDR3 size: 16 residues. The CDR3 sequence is CATSEAGEAYQETQYF. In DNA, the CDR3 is TGTGCCACCAGTGAAGCGGGAGAGGCCTACCAAGAGACCCAGTACTTC.

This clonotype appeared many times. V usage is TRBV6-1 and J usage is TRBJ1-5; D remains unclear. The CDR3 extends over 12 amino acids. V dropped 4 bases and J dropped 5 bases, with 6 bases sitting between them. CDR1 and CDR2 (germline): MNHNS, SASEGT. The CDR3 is CASSGGYQPQHF. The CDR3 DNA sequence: TGTGCCAGCAGTGGTGGTTATCAGCCCCAGCATTTT.

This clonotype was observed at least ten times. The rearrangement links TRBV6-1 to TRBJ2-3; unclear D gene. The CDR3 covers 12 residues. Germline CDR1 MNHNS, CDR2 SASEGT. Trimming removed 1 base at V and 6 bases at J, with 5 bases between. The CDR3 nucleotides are TGTGCCAGCAGTGAAGTCGTCGATACGCAGTATTTT. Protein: CASSEVVDTQYF.

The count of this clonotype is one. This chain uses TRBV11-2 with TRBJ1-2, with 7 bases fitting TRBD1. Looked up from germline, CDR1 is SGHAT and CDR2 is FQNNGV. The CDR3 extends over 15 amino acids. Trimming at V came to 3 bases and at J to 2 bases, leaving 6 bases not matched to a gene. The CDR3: CASSLERQGNYGYTF. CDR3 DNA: TGTGCCAGCAGCTTGGAGAGACAGGGAAACTATGGCTACACCTTC.

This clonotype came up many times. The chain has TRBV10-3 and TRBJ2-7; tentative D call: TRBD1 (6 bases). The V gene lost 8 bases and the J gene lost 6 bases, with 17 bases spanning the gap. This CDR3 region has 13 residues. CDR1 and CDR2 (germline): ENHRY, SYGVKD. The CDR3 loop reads CAIANRDEGEQYF. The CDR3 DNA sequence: TGTGCCATCGCAAACAGGGATGAAGGCGAGCAGTACTTC.

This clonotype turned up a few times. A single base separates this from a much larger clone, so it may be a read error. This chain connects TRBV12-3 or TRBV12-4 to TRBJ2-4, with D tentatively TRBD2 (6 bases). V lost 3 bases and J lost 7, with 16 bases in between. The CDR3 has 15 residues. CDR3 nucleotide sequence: TGTGCCAGCAGTTTGGACGGGGGAGGATGGAACATTCAGTACTTC. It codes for CASSLDGGGWNIQYF.

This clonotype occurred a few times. CDR3 in DNA: TGTGCCAGCAGCCCCTGGGGACATTATAATCAGCCCCAGCATTTT. It encodes CASSPWGHYNQPQHF. The chain joins TRBV5-6 to TRBJ1-5, with D possibly TRBD1 on 6 matching bases. Trimming removed 4 bases from V and 4 bases from J, with 15 bases in between. The germline gives CDR1 SGHDT, CDR2 YYEEEE. The CDR3 extends over 15 amino acids.

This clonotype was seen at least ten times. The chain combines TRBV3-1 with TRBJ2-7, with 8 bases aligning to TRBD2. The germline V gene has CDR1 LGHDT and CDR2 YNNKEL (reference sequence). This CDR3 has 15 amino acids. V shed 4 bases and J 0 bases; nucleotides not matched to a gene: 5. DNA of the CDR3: TGTGCCAGCAGCCTTAGCGGGATCTCCTCCTACGAGCAGTACTTC. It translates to CASSLSGISSYEQYF.

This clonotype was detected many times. As DNA, the CDR3 is TGCAGTGCTACAGACAGGAAAAACGGTGGGCAGTACTTC. As protein: CSATDRKNGGQYF. The rearrangement joins TRBV20-1 to TRBJ2-7; tentative D call: TRBD1 (6 bases). Germline lookup yields CDR1 DFQATT and CDR2 SNEGSKA (reference sequence). This CDR3 contains 13 residues. The V end was cut by 4 bases, the J end by 9 bases, with 19 bases between.

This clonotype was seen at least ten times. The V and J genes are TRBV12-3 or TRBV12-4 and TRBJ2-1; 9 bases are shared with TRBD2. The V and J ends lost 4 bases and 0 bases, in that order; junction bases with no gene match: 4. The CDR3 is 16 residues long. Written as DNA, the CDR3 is TGTGCCAGCAGTTCGCTAGCGGGGAACTCCTACAATGAGCAGTTCTTC. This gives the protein CASSSLAGNSYNEQFF.

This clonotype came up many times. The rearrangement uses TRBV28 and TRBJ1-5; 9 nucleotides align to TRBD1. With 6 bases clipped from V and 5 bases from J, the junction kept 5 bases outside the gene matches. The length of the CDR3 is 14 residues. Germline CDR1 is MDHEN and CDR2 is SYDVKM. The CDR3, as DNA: TGTGCCAGCAGGGAGGACAGGGGCTATCAGCCCCAGCATTTT. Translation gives CASREDRGYQPQHF.

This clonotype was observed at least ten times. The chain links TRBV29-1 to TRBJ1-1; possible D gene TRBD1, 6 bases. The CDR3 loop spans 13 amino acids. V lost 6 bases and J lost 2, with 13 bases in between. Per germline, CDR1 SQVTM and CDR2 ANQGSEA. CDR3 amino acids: CSVRNRANTEAFF. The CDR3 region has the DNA TGCAGCGTACGGAACAGGGCAAACACTGAAGCTTTCTTT.